Listed here are 21 T cell receptor beta chains from one sample, sequenced in a study of neoadjuvant anti-PD-1 for oral cavity cancer. The method was immunoSEQ multiplex PCR; TCRdb's version includes in-frame clones alone and lacks a portion of them. The sample records 14,000 or so clones, approximately 74% being singletons. Specified time point: after neoadjuvant nivolumab, at surgical resection. Sequences were derived from PBMCs, sampled after nivolumab (anti-PD-1) treatment. All receptors derive from a person between 35 and 79 years old with oral cavity squamous cell carcinoma.

CDR3: CASSLELGGSASEQYF. The CDR3 DNA sequence: TGTGCCAGCAGCTTAGAACTGGGCGGGAGTGCGTCCGAGCAGTACTTC. The rearrangement uses TRBV11-3 and TRBJ2-7, with 7 bases lining up with TRBD2. Germline V gene data show CDR1 as SGHNT and CDR2 as YENEEA. With 0 bases clipped from V and 6 bases from J, the junction kept 11 bases outside the gene matches. This CDR3 has 16 amino acids.

This sequence joins TRBV6-1 and TRBJ2-7; 14 positions agree with TRBD2. The CDR3 has 14 residues. Germline V CDR1 and CDR2: MNHNS, SASEGT. The ends lost 5 bases at V and 7 bases at J; junction bases unmatched: 4. The CDR3 DNA reads TGTGCCAGCAGTCGACTAGCGGGAGGGAGGGAGCAGTACTTC. Translating gives CASSRLAGGREQYF.

The chain employs TRBV10-3 and TRBJ2-7; a possible D gene is TRBD2 (6 bases). CDR1 and CDR2 from the germline V gene are ENHRY and SYGVKD. V dropped 4 bases and J dropped 0 bases, with 10 bases sitting between them. This CDR3 region has 14 residues. The CDR3 here is CAISVQGGSYEQYF. The CDR3 nucleotides read TGTGCCATCAGTGTGCAGGGAGGCTCCTACGAGCAGTACTTC.

The V and J genes are TRBV11-2 and TRBJ1-1, with D perhaps TRBD1 (6 bases). This CDR3 contains 15 residues. In germline, CDR1 is SGHAT, CDR2 FQNNGV. V was shortened by 1 base and J by 2 bases, with 11 bases between the two germline ends. CDR3 bases: TGTGCCAGCAGCTTAGCGGACAGTTACAACACTGAAGCTTTCTTT. Amino acid sequence: CASSLADSYNTEAFF. The full variable domain, its missing parts supplied by reference TRBV11-2 and TRBJ1-1, is EAGVAQSPRYKIIEKRQSVAFWCNPISGHATLYWYQQILGQGPKLLIQFQNNGVVDDSQLPKDRFSAERLKGVDSTLKIQPAKLEDSAVYLCASSLADSYNTEAFFGQGTRLTVV.

The genes are TRBV11-3 and TRBJ2-7; D is possibly TRBD1 or TRBD2 (5 bases each). The CDR3 runs to 13 residues. V lost 6 bases and J lost 2, with 11 bases in between. Germline values: CDR1 SGHNT, CDR2 YENEEA. The CDR3 spells CASSLGRTYEQYF. The CDR3 bases are TGTGCCAGCAGTTTGGGACGGACCTACGAGCAGTACTTC.

The gene calls are TRBV4-1 and TRBJ1-1; a weak D match, TRBD1 (6 bases). Between the trimmed V and J ends, which lost 8 bases and 0 bases, there was a span of 13 bases. Per germline, CDR1 MGHRA and CDR2 YSYEKL. This CDR3 has 14 amino acids. CDR3 in amino acids: CASQRGTVNTEAFF. The CDR3 region has the DNA TGCGCCAGCCAAAGGGGGACGGTGAACACTGAAGCTTTCTTT.

The rearrangement joins TRBV7-8 to TRBJ2-1, with TRBD2 identical over 13 bases. The CDR3 totals 18 residues. V lost 0 bases to trimming and J lost 8 bases; unmatched junction nucleotides: 10. CDR1 is SGHVS and CDR2 is FQNEAQ in the germline V gene. The CDR3 DNA reads as TGTGCCAGCAGCTTAGCTGGACTAGCGGGAGTTGGGGCGTATGAGCAGTTCTTC. Its protein product is CASSLAGLAGVGAYEQFF.

This chain links TRBV19 with TRBJ1-2; TRBD1 is a possible D gene (6 bases). V lost 8 bases and J lost 8, with 12 bases in between. The germline gives CDR1 LNHDA, CDR2 SQIVND (reference sequence). The CDR3 has 11 amino acids. CDR3 coding DNA: TGTGCCAGTGGGGGGGCCCACGGCTACACCTTC. Translated: CASGGAHGYTF.

The chain employs TRBV4-2 and TRBJ2-1; 10 bases line up with TRBD1. V shed 0 bases and J 9 bases; nucleotides not matched to a gene: 11. The CDR3 is 17 amino acids. CDR1 and CDR2 (germline): LGHNA, YNFKEQ. The CDR3: CASSQDPGQGMFGEQFF. The CDR3 region has the DNA TGTGCCAGCAGCCAAGACCCGGGACAGGGGATGTTTGGTGAGCAGTTCTTC.

This clone was recorded only once. The CDR3 sequence: CAISVGGSGNNEQFF. The CDR3 DNA sequence: TGTGCCATCAGTGTAGGGGGGAGCGGAAACAATGAGCAGTTCTTC. The V gene is TRBV10-3, the J gene TRBJ2-1; tentatively, D is TRBD1 or TRBD2 (6 bases each). CDR3 length: 15 amino acids. With 4 bases removed from V and 5 bases from J, the gap between germline ends came to 15 bases. Germline CDR1 ENHRY, CDR2 SYGVKD.

Only one count was recorded for this clone. The V gene is TRBV5-1, the J gene TRBJ2-5, with a weak D call TRBD2 (6 bases). Germline CDR1 SGHRS, CDR2 YFSETQ. The CDR3 has 13 amino acids. Trimming shortened V by 3 bases and J by 8 bases, and 14 bases separated the two germline ends. The CDR3 nucleotides are TGCGCCAGCAGCTCCCCCGGGACTTCCACCCAGTACTTC. It translates to CASSSPGTSTQYF.

V usage is TRBV5-5 and J usage is TRBJ2-7; TRBD1 is a possible D gene (6 bases). Germline CDR1 is SGHKS and CDR2 is YYEKEE (reference sequence). Trimming took 2 bases from V and 3 from J, leaving 12 bases between them. The CDR3 length is 14 residues. Here the CDR3 DNA reads TGTGCCAGCAGCTTAGGGGGATATAACTACGAGCAGTACTTC. Protein sequence: CASSLGGYNYEQYF. Looking up the rest from reference TRBV5-5 and TRBJ2-7 gives the full variable domain: DAGVTQSPTHLIKTRGQQVTLRCSPISGHKSVSWYQQVLGQGPQFIFQYYEKEERGRGNFPDRFSARQFPNYSSELNVNALLLGDSALYLCASSLGGYNYEQYFGPGTRLTVT.

The chain has TRBV7-6 and TRBJ2-3; 7 bases are a match to TRBD1. Germline CDR1 is SGHVS and CDR2 is FNYEAQ. The CDR3 runs 14 residues. V was pared by 4 bases and J by 4 bases, with 5 bases of the junction left unmatched. The CDR3 here is CASSSMTGPDTQYF. The CDR3 DNA reads TGTGCCAGCAGCTCCATGACAGGGCCAGATACGCAGTATTTT.

V usage is TRBV2 and J usage is TRBJ2-7, with D possibly being TRBD1 (6 bases). V dropped 5 bases and J dropped 9 bases, with 17 bases sitting between them. Germline assignment: CDR1 SNHLY and CDR2 FYNNEI. The CDR3 length is 13 residues. CDR3 sequence reads: CASSSVGDIWQYF. The CDR3 DNA follows: TGTGCCAGCAGTTCCGTCGGGGACATCTGGCAGTACTTC.

This sequence joins TRBV5-6 and TRBJ2-7; D not resolved. The length of the CDR3 is 14 residues. Trimming took off 4 bases at V and 4 bases at J, with 15 bases between the two ends. The germline gives CDR1 SGHDT, CDR2 YYEEEE. In DNA, the CDR3 is TGTGCCAGCAGCCCCGGCCCAGGAGATTACGAGCAGTACTTC. Encoded protein: CASSPGPGDYEQYF. The full variable domain, rest sourced from reference TRBV5-6 and TRBJ2-7, is DAGVTQSPTHLIKTRGQQVTLRCSPKSGHDTVSWYQQALGQGPQFIFQYYEEEERQRGNFPDRFSGHQFPNYSSELNVNALLLGDSALYLCASSPGPGDYEQYFGPGTRLTVT.

This clone was picked up one time. V is TRBV30 and J is TRBJ1-1, with D unresolved. Germline loops: CDR1 GTSNPN, CDR2 SVGIG (reference sequence). The CDR3 spans 14 residues. V dropped 2 bases and J dropped 0 bases, with 10 bases sitting between them. CDR3 region: CAWSSRGVNTEAFF. Here the CDR3 DNA reads TGTGCCTGGAGTTCTCGCGGGGTGAACACTGAAGCTTTCTTT.

The V call is TRBV19, the J call TRBJ2-2; no firm D call. Trimming took off 3 bases at V and 2 bases at J, with 10 bases between the two ends. In germline, CDR1 is LNHDA, CDR2 SQIVND (reference sequence). This CDR3 contains 15 residues. Here the CDR3 reads CASSIVQTNTGELFF. The CDR3 DNA follows: TGTGCCAGTAGTATTGTACAGACTAACACCGGGGAGCTGTTTTTT.

This clone has a handful of counts. V is TRBV9 and J is TRBJ2-1; weak D call: TRBD2 (7 bases). Per germline, CDR1 SGDLS and CDR2 YYNGEE. Deletions cut 6 bases from V and 4 bases from J, with 17 bases between. The CDR3 spans 15 residues. CDR3 DNA sequence: TGTGCCAGCACCCCACAAGGGGGGGTTTACAATGAGCAGTTCTTC. Amino acids: CASTPQGGVYNEQFF. The variable domain in full, with the rest retrieved from reference TRBV9 and TRBJ2-1, is DSGVTQTPKHLITATGQRVTLRCSPRSGDLSVYWYQQSLDQGLQFLIQYYNGEERAKGNILERFSAQQFPDLHSELNLSSLELGDSALYFCASTPQGGVYNEQFFGPGTRLTVL.

The CDR3 region is CASSLAGLAGIYEQYF. CDR3 sequence (DNA): TGTGCCAGCAGTTTGGCGGGACTAGCGGGAATTTACGAGCAGTACTTC. The chain recombines TRBV27 with TRBJ2-7; TRBD2 matches 13 bases. The CDR3 is made up of 16 amino acids. V shed 3 bases, J shed 4 bases, and the junction held 6 bases outside the gene matches. Germline lookup yields CDR1 MNHEY and CDR2 SMNVEV (reference sequence).

The gene calls are TRBV4-1 and TRBJ2-3; D possibly corresponds to TRBD1 (6 bases). Trimming cost V 1 base and J 2 bases, with 13 bases left between them. The CDR3 loop spans 16 amino acids. CDR1 MGHRA and CDR2 YSYEKL come from the germline V gene. The CDR3 DNA follows: TGCGCCAGCAGCCAAGGTAGAACAGGGCCCACAGATACGCAGTATTTT. It codes for CASSQGRTGPTDTQYF.

V gene TRBV30 combines with J gene TRBJ2-5; 12 bases are a match to TRBD2. The CDR3 covers 16 residues. V dropped 5 bases and J dropped 4; count of bases not matched to a gene: 11. Germline V CDR1 and CDR2: GTSNPN, SVGIG (reference sequence). The CDR3 sequence is CAWGGAPGLAGETQYF. As DNA, the CDR3 is TGTGCCTGGGGCGGGGCACCGGGACTAGCGGGAGAGACCCAGTACTTC.